A selection of T cell receptor beta chains follows, all from one sample in a study of technical replicates of blood from a few donors. Only in-frame clones appear in the TCRdb table, and some are missing; sequencing was by immunoSEQ multiplex PCR. The sample includes 75,000 to 100,000 clones, about 94% of them seen just once. The sample taken for sequencing was T cells isolated from PBMCs. All receptors derive from a human donor in good health. Both conserved end residues are part of each CDR3. The D gene is left open where the match is weak. Clone size is stated in some rows and not others, as once, few, many or a class when expanded.

J | size | V | D | CDR3
TRBJ2-5 | . | TRBV21-1 | . | CASSNPKRGGRQETQYF
TRBJ2-1 | . | TRBV21-1 | . | CASSTWAGQGVSSYNEQFF
TRBJ1-4 | . | TRBV6-5 | . | CASSSLDKRNEKLFF
TRBJ2-1 | . | TRBV5-4 | TRBD2 | CASSLGGRAGNEQFF
TRBJ1-1 | . | TRBV5-1 | TRBD1 | CASSLGQDEDTEAFF
TRBJ1-2 | . | TRBV11-2 | . | CASSSNAGPTNYGYTF
TRBJ1-6 | . | TRBV6-5 | TRBD1 | CASSYAYRGVSLHF
TRBJ2-5 | . | TRBV9 | TRBD2 | CASSVKTSGAQGETQYF
TRBJ2-1 | . | TRBV5-1 | TRBD2 | CASSPLSGTKGISSYNEQFF
TRBJ2-7 | . | TRBV20-1 | . | CSAVGVSEQYF
TRBJ2-7 | . | TRBV18 | TRBD1 | CASSPRQGGYEQYF
TRBJ2-3 | . | TRBV29-1 | TRBD2 | CSVGVLAGGPDTQYF
TRBJ2-7 | . | TRBV7-9 | TRBD2 | CASSHGPGGAYEQYF
TRBJ2-5 | . | TRBV2 | . | CASSERLWLSQETQYF
TRBJ2-7 | . | TRBV19 | . | CASRRRDGSEYEQYF
TRBJ2-3 | . | TRBV7-9 | TRBD2 | CASSLVLAGETDTQYF
TRBJ1-2 | . | TRBV5-4 | . | CASSLFQANYGYTF
TRBJ2-5 | . | TRBV9 | TRBD2 | CASSDAGGPGETQYF
TRBJ1-1 | . | TRBV2 | TRBD1 | CASSTTGLNTEAFF
TRBJ1-1 | . | TRBV5-5 | TRBD1 | CASSLPQGAGTEAFF
TRBJ2-5 | . | TRBV4-1 | TRBD2 | CASSPDPATSGAKETQYF
TRBJ2-3 | . | TRBV19 | TRBD1 | CASRTGADTQYF
TRBJ2-7 | once | TRBV7-9 | . | CASSKSGEQYF
TRBJ1-5 | . | TRBV14 | TRBD1 | CASPIRGLGQGPYSNQPQHF
TRBJ2-5 | . | TRBV7-2 | TRBD1 | CASSLGGQEETQYF
TRBJ2-1 | . | TRBV11-2 | TRBD2 | CASSSPSGGANYNEQFF
TRBJ1-2 | . | TRBV6-5 | TRBD1 | CASRPGTATNYGYTF
TRBJ2-2 | . | TRBV5-1 | . | CASSLQGSTGELFF
TRBJ1-1 | . | TRBV9 | . | CASSVGGRTEAFF
TRBJ1-5 | once | TRBV2 | . | CASRDRDSNQPQHF
TRBJ1-5 | . | TRBV28 | . | CASSQVQGQGNQPQHF
TRBJ2-7 | . | TRBV9 | . | CASSVGAGRPSYEQYF
TRBJ2-2 | . | TRBV7-6 | TRBD1 | CASSLLRQGAPGTGELFF
TRBJ1-2 | once | TRBV19 | . | CASSISQSTGFYYGYTF
TRBJ2-5 | . | TRBV6-1 | TRBD2 | CASSEAKAGGHQETQYF
TRBJ1-1 | . | TRBV30 | TRBD1 | CAWSSRTGYAGGYMVAFF
TRBJ2-2 | . | TRBV28 | . | CASMRWNPFAARNTGELFF
TRBJ2-7 | . | TRBV11-3 | TRBD2 | CASSWGGPTYEQYF
TRBJ1-1 | . | TRBV2 | TRBD1 | CASSGTGWGTEAFF
TRBJ2-1 | . | TRBV4-2 | . | CASSQGMGYDNEQFF
TRBJ2-3 | . | TRBV4-1 | TRBD2 | CASSPLGERGSDTQYF
TRBJ2-7 | few | TRBV12-5 | . | CASGLSTSYEQYF
TRBJ2-1 | . | TRBV27 | TRBD1 | CASSLGTVPMNEQFF
TRBJ2-1 | . | TRBV28 | . | CASRDRYNEQFF
TRBJ2-3 | once | TRBV5-4 | . | CASSPLFPTDTQYF
TRBJ2-1 | . | TRBV4-1 | TRBD1 | CASSQRPWTGKIYNEQFF
TRBJ2-3 | . | TRBV25-1 | TRBD2 | CASSGGVGSGTSTDTQYF
TRBJ2-1 | . | TRBV6-5 | TRBD1 | CASRYRTGKYNEQFF
TRBJ2-5 | . | TRBV4-2 | TRBD2 | CASSQSLSGTRPQETQYF
TRBJ1-1 | . | TRBV5-1 | TRBD1 | CASSSEGASNTEAFF
TRBJ2-5 | . | TRBV27 | . | CASSRGSEETQYF
TRBJ1-5 | . | TRBV30 | . | CAWTAQVGNQPQHF
TRBJ2-1 | . | TRBV5-1 | TRBD2 | CASSRRGGSPYNEQFF
TRBJ2-5 | . | TRBV28 | . | CASSLGVRGEETQYF
TRBJ2-6 | . | TRBV5-1 | . | CASSSQGQLNSGANVLTF
TRBJ2-1 | . | TRBV19 | TRBD2 | CASSVSGSFDEQFF
TRBJ1-1 | . | TRBV13 | . | CASSLSRLNTEAFF
TRBJ2-1 | . | TRBV5-1 | . | CASSLAVRERDEQFF
TRBJ1-4 | . | TRBV18 | TRBD1 | CASSPRGPATNEKLFF
TRBJ2-1 | . | TRBV11-2 | . | CASSAWRAGTYNEQFF